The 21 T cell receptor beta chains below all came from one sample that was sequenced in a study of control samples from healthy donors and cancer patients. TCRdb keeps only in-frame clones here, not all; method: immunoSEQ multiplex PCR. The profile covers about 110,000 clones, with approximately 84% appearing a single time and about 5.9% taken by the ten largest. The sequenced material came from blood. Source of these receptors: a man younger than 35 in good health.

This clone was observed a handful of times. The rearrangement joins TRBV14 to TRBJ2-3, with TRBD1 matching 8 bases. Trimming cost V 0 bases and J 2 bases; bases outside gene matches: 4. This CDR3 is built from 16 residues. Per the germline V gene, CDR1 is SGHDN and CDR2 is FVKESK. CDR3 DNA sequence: TGTGCCAGCAGCCAAGATACAGGGGGACACACAGATACGCAGTATTTT. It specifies CASSQDTGGHTDTQYF.

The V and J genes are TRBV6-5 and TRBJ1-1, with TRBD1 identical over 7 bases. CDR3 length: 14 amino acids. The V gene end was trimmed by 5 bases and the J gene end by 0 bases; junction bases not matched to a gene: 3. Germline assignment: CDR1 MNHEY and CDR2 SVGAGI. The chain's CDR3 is CASSRQGMNTEAFF. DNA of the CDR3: TGTGCCAGCAGTCGACAGGGCATGAACACTGAAGCTTTCTTT.

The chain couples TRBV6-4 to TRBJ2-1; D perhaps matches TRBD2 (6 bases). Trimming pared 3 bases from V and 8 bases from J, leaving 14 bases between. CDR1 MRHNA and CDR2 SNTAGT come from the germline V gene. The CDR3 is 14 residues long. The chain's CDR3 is CASSESIRRDEQFF. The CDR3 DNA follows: TGTGCCAGCAGTGAGTCTATCCGGAGGGATGAGCAGTTCTTC.

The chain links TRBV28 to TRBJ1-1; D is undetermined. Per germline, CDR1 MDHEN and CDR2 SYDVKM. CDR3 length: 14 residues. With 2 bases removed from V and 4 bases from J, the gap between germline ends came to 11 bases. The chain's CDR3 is CASSLIRGGTEAFF. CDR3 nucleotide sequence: TGTGCCAGCAGTTTAATCCGGGGAGGCACTGAAGCTTTCTTT.

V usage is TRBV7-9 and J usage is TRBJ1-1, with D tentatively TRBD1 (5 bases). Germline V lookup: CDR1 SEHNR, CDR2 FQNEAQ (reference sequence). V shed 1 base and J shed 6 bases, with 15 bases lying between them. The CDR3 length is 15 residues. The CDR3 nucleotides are TGTGCCAGCAGCTTAGATGGCAGGGAAGGAGCTGAAGCTTTCTTT. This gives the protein CASSLDGREGAEAFF.

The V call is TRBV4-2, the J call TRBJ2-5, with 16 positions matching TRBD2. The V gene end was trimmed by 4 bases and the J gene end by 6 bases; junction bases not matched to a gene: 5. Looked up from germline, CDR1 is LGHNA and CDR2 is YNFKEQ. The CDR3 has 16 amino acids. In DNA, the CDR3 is TGTGCCAGCAGCCCAGAGGGACTAGCGGGAGGGAAGACCCAGTACTTC. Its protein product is CASSPEGLAGGKTQYF.

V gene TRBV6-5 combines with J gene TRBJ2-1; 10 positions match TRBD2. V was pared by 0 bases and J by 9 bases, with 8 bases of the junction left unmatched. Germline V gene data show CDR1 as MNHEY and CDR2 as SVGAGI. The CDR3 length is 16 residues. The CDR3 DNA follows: TGTGCCAGCAGTTACTCTCCAGCGGGGGGGCCGGGTGAGCAGTTCTTC. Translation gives CASSYSPAGGPGEQFF.

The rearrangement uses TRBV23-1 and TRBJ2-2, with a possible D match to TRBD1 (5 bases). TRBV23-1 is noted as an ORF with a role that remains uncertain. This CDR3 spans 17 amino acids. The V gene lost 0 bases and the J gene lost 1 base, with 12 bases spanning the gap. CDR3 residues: CASSQSKSQGNTGELFF. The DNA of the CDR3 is TGCGCCAGCAGTCAATCGAAAAGCCAGGGGAACACCGGGGAGCTGTTTTTT.

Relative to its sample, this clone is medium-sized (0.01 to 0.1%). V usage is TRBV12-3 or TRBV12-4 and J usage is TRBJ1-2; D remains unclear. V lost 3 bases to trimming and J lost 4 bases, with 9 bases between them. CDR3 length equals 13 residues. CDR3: CASSFRVSYGYTF. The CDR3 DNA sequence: TGTGCCAGCAGTTTTAGGGTCAGCTATGGCTACACCTTC.

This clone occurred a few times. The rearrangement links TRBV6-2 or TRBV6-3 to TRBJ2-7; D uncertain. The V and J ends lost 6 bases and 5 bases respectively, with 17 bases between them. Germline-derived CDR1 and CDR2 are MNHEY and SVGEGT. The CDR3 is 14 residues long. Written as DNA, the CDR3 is TGTGCCAGCAGCCCCGGAGTTGGGGTCGACGAGCAGTACTTC. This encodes CASSPGVGVDEQYF.

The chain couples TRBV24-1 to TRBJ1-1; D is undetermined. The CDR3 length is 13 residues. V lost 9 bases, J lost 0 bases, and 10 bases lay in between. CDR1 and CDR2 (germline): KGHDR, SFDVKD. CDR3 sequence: CATRGYMNTEAFF. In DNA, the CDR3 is TGTGCCACCCGAGGATACATGAACACTGAAGCTTTCTTT.

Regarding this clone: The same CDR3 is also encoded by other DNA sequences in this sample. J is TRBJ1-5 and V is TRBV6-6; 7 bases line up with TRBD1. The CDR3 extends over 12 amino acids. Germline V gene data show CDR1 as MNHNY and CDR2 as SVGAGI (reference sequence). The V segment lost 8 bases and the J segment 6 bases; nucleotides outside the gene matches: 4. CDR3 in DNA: TGTGCCAGCGACAGGGAAGGTCAGCCCCAGCATTTT. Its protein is CASDREGQPQHF.

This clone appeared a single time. In DNA form, the CDR3 reads TGTGCCAGCAGGATAGCGGGGGGCCGCCAAGAGACCCAGTACTTC. Residues: CASRIAGGRQETQYF. The V and J genes are TRBV3-1 (or the pseudogene TRBV3-2) and TRBJ2-5; TRBD2 matches at 10 bases. Germline lookup yields CDR1 LGHDT and CDR2 YNNKEL (reference sequence). The CDR3 extends over 15 amino acids. The V segment lost 6 bases and the J segment 1 base; nucleotides outside the gene matches: 5.

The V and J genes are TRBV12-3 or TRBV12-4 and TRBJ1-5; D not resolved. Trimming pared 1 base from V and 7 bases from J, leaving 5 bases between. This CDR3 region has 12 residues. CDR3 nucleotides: TGTGCCAGCAGTTTAGGATCGCAGCCCCAGCATTTT. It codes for CASSLGSQPQHF.

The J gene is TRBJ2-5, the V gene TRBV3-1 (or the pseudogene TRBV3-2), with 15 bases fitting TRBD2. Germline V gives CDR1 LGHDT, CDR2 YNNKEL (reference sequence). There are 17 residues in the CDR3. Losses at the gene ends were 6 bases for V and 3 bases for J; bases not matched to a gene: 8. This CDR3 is CASSRTRTSGGEETQYF. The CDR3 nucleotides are TGTGCCAGCAGTCGAACCCGGACTAGCGGGGGGGAAGAGACCCAGTACTTC.

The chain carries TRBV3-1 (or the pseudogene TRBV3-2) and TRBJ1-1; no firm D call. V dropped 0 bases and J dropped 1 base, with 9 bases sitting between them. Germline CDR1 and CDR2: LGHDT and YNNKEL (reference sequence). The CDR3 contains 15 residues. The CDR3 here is CASSQDGNSNTEAFF. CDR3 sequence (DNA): TGTGCCAGCAGCCAAGATGGTAACTCGAACACTGAAGCTTTCTTT.

The CDR3 DNA reads TGTGCCAGCAGTCCCCCACCGAGGTGGGGCTATAATTCACCCCTCCACTTT. It codes for CASSPPPRWGYNSPLHF. The chain joins TRBV28 to TRBJ1-6; no firm D call. The CDR3 contains 17 residues. Per germline, CDR1 MDHEN and CDR2 SYDVKM. The V gene lost 5 bases and the J gene lost 3 bases, with 17 bases spanning the gap.

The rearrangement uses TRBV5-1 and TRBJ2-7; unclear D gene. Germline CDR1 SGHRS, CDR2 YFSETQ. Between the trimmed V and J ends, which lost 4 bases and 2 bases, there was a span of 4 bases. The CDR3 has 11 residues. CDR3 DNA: TGCGCCAGCAGCCACACCTACGAGCAGTACGTC. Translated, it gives CASSHTYEQYV.

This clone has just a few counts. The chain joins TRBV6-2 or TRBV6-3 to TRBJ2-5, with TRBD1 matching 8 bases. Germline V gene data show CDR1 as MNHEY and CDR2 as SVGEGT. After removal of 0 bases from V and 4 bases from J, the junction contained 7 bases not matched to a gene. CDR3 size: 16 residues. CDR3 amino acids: CASSYSGRGRPETQYF. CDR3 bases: TGTGCCAGCAGTTACTCGGGCAGGGGGCGCCCAGAGACCCAGTACTTC.

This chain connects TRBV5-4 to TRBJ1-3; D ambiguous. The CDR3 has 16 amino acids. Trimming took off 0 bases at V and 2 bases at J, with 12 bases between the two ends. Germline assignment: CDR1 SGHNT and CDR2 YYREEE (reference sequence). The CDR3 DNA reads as TGTGCCAGCAGCTTGGATCCTCCGGGTGCTGGAAACACCATATATTTT. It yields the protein CASSLDPPGAGNTIYF.

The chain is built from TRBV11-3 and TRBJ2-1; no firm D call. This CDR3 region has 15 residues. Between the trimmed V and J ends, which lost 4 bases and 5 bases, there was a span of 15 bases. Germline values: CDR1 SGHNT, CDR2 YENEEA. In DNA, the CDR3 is TGTGCCAGCAGCTCGCAAGGAAAAAGGGACAATGAGCAGTTCTTC. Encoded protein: CASSSQGKRDNEQFF.